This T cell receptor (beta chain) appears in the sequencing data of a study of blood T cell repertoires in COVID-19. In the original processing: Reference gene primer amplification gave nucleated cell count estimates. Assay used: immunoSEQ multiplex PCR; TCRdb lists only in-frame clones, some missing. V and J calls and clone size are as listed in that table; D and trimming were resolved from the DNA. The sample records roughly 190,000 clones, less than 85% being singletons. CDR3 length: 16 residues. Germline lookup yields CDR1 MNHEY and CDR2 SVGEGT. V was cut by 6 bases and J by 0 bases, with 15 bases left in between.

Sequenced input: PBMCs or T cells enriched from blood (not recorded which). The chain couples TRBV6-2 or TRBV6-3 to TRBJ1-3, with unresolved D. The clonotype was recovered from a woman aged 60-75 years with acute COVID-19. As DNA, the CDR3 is TGTGCCAGCAGCGCAATACCTAAGATCTCTGGAAACACCATATATTTT. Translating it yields CASSAIPKISGNTIYF.